The 17 T cell receptor beta chains listed next were all sequenced from one sample in a study of long-term antiretroviral therapy in people with HIV. Researchers ran immunoSEQ v3.0 at survey level. Produced via immunoSEQ multiplex PCR; TCRdb's table is partial and in-frame only. This sample yields some 24,000 clones, of which roughly 86% are seen a single time; about 8.7% belongs to the top ten. This specimen was unsorted PBMCs, taken 1.8 years before starting antiretroviral therapy. These receptors originate from a man aged 50 or older with HIV.

The gene calls are TRBV5-6 and TRBJ2-7; 9 nucleotides match TRBD1. After removal of 3 bases from V and 2 bases from J, the junction contained 0 bases not matched to a gene. Germline loops: CDR1 SGHDT, CDR2 YYEEEE. The CDR3 loop spans 13 amino acids. The CDR3 DNA reads TGTGCCAGCAGCTGGGACAGGGCCTACGAGCAGTACTTC. Protein: CASSWDRAYEQYF.

V gene TRBV19 combines with J gene TRBJ1-1; 9 bases line up with TRBD1. Per germline, CDR1 LNHDA and CDR2 SQIVND (reference sequence). CDR3 size: 18 residues. V dropped 3 bases and J dropped 0; count of bases not matched to a gene: 11. CDR3 region: CASSILAGTGWMNTEAFF. DNA for the CDR3: TGTGCCAGTAGTATCTTGGCGGGGACAGGGTGGATGAACACTGAAGCTTTCTTT. The whole variable domain, filled in from reference TRBV19 and TRBJ1-1, reads DGGITQSPKYLFRKEGQNVTLSCEQNLNHDAMYWYRQDPGQGLRLIYYSQIVNDFQKGDIAEGYSVSREKKESFPLTVTSAQKNPTAFYLCASSILAGTGWMNTEAFFGQGTRLTVV.

The genes are TRBV5-6 and TRBJ2-3; tentative D call: TRBD2 (7 bases). V lost 5 bases to trimming and J lost 4 bases, with 11 bases between them. The CDR3 is made up of 13 amino acids. Germline loops: CDR1 SGHDT, CDR2 YYEEEE. CDR3 bases: TGTGCCAGCAGATTAGGGGGGGCAGATACGCAGTATTTT. This translates into CASRLGGADTQYF.

The chain joins TRBV2 to TRBJ1-2, with D perhaps matching TRBD1 (5 bases). This CDR3 comprises 14 residues. Between the trimmed V and J ends, which lost 5 bases and 5 bases, there was a span of 15 bases. The germline gives CDR1 SNHLY, CDR2 FYNNEI. CDR3 nucleotides: TGTGCCAGCAGTCAAGTCGGGACCCTATATGGCTACACCTTC. It is translated as CASSQVGTLYGYTF.

The rearrangement links TRBV27 to TRBJ2-5; TRBD2 is a possible D gene (5 bases). This CDR3 has 15 residues. Germline CDR1 is MNHEY and CDR2 is SMNVEV (reference sequence). V lost 3 bases to trimming and J lost 2 bases, with 13 bases between them. CDR3 in amino acids: CASSLSGRYQETQYF. The CDR3 nucleotides read TGTGCCAGCAGTTTGTCGGGGAGATATCAAGAGACCCAGTACTTC.

J is TRBJ2-7 and V is TRBV6-5; 7 bases match TRBD1. The CDR3 contains 13 residues. CDR1 and CDR2 (germline): MNHEY, SVGAGI. V was clipped by 9 bases and J by 5 bases; unmatched bases: 10. CDR3 DNA: TGTGCCAGTAGGGGGTCACAGGGGAACGAGCAGTACTTC. This encodes CASRGSQGNEQYF.

The V and J genes are TRBV9 and TRBJ2-3; D possibly corresponds to TRBD2 (5 bases). Germline V lookup: CDR1 SGDLS, CDR2 YYNGEE. Trimming pared 1 base from V and 2 bases from J, leaving 11 bases between. The CDR3 consists of 15 residues. CDR3 sequence reads: CASSVSPADTDTQYF. The CDR3 region has the DNA TGTGCCAGCAGCGTAAGTCCAGCGGACACAGATACGCAGTATTTT.

The V gene is TRBV5-1, the J gene TRBJ2-3, with D perhaps matching TRBD1 (5 bases). Germline V CDR1 and CDR2: SGHRS, YFSETQ. This CDR3 comprises 14 residues. Trimming took 0 bases from V and 2 from J, leaving 7 bases between them. Written as DNA, the CDR3 is TGCGCCAGCAGCTTGGAGGGGTACACAGATACGCAGTATTTT. Translating gives CASSLEGYTDTQYF.

The chain links TRBV7-9 to TRBJ2-4; no definite D call. V was clipped by 5 bases and J by 0 bases, with 11 bases between them. The CDR3 spans 15 residues. Germline loops: CDR1 SEHNR, CDR2 FQNEAQ (reference sequence). The CDR3: CASSPTAIAKNIQYF. As DNA, the CDR3 is TGTGCCAGCAGCCCCACCGCAATAGCCAAAAACATTCAGTACTTC.

This clone was detected only a few times. V gene TRBV7-9 combines with J gene TRBJ1-2; perhaps TRBD1 as D (6 bases). V was shortened by 5 bases and J by 6 bases, with 16 bases between the two germline ends. In germline, CDR1 is SEHNR, CDR2 FQNEAQ (reference sequence). The CDR3 sequence is 14 residues long. The CDR3 reads CASSDKGQFHGYTF. The CDR3 DNA reads as TGTGCCAGCAGCGACAAAGGACAGTTCCATGGCTACACCTTC.

This clone is a singleton in its sample. This chain's CDR3 is CASSLVLSGDRGRSGNTIYF. CDR3 bases: TGCGCCAGCAGCTTGGTTCTCTCCGGGGACAGGGGGCGCTCTGGAAACACCATATATTTT. This chain connects TRBV5-1 to TRBJ1-3, with 12 bases lining up with TRBD1. The V gene's germline CDR1 is SGHRS and CDR2 YFSETQ. CDR3 length: 20 residues. The trim removed 0 bases at V and 0 bases at J, leaving 10 bases unmatched.

The genes are TRBV5-1 and TRBJ2-5; no firm D call. The V end was cut by 0 bases, the J end by 6 bases, with 15 bases between. The CDR3 has 15 residues. The V gene's germline CDR1 is SGHRS and CDR2 YFSETQ. CDR3 DNA sequence: TGCGCCAGCAGCTTGGCGGCGGCCACGACGCAGACCCAGTACTTC. This gives the protein CASSLAAATTQTQYF.

The chain links TRBV5-1 to TRBJ1-3; 7 bases align to TRBD1. Per the germline V gene, CDR1 is SGHRS and CDR2 is YFSETQ. CDR3 length: 15 residues. After removal of 4 bases from V and 1 base from J, the junction contained 5 bases not matched to a gene. DNA for the CDR3: TGCGCCAGCAGCATGACAGGGACGTCTGGAAACACCATATATTTT. As protein: CASSMTGTSGNTIYF. The full variable domain, rest sourced from reference TRBV5-1 and TRBJ1-3, is KAGVTQTPRYLIKTRGQQVTLSCSPISGHRSVSWYQQTPGQGLQFLFEYFSETQRNKGNFPGRFSGRQFSNSRSEMNVSTLELGDSALYLCASSMTGTSGNTIYFGEGSWLTVV.

The V gene is TRBV7-8, the J gene TRBJ2-7; 7 bases align to TRBD2. The V and J ends lost 1 base and 3 bases, in that order; junction bases with no gene match: 6. The CDR3 totals 15 residues. The V gene's germline CDR1 is SGHVS and CDR2 FQNEAQ. The CDR3 coding sequence is TGTGCCAGCAGCTTAGGCGGGGGTGGGGTCTACGAGCAGTACTTC. Translation gives CASSLGGGGVYEQYF.

The gene calls are TRBV28 and TRBJ1-1, with 9 bases matching TRBD1. V was clipped by 5 bases and J by 1 base; unmatched bases: 8. The CDR3 length is 16 residues. CDR1 is MDHEN and CDR2 is SYDVKM in the germline V gene. In DNA form, the CDR3 reads TGTGCCAGCAGTCTCCGGACAGGGGTCGCGAACACTGAAGCTTTCTTT. It translates to CASSLRTGVANTEAFF.

The rearrangement uses TRBV11-2 and TRBJ1-2, with 7 positions matching TRBD1. This CDR3 has 13 residues. Germline V CDR1 and CDR2: SGHAT, FQNNGV. V lost 5 bases and J lost 4; bases outside the gene matches: 4. The CDR3 loop reads CASSPNRGYGYTF. CDR3 DNA: TGTGCCAGCAGCCCGAACAGGGGCTATGGCTACACCTTC.

J is TRBJ1-1 and V is TRBV7-9; D is possibly TRBD1 (5 bases). This CDR3 region has 15 residues. The ends were cut back, 6 bases at V and 6 bases at J, with 20 bases in the middle. Germline CDR1 is SEHNR and CDR2 is FQNEAQ (reference sequence). This CDR3 is CASRGRSQGHSEAFF. Written as DNA, the CDR3 is TGTGCCAGCAGGGGCAGGAGCCAAGGACACTCTGAAGCTTTCTTT. The full variable domain, rest sourced from reference TRBV7-9 and TRBJ1-1, is DTGVSQNPRHKITKRGQNVTFRCDPISEHNRLYWYRQTLGQGPEFLTYFQNEAQLEKSRLLSDRFSAERPKGSFSTLEIQRTEQGDSAMYLCASRGRSQGHSEAFFGQGTRLTVV.